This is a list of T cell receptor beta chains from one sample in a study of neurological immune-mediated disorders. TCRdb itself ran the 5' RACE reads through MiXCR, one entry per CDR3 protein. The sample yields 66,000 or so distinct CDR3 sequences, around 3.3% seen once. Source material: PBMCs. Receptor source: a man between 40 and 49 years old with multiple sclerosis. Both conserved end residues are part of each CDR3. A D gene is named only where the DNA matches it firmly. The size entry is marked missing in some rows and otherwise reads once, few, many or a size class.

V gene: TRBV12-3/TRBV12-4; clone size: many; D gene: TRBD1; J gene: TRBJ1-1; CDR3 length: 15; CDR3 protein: CASSLTDRRNTEAFF; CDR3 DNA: TGTGCCAGCAGTTTAACGGACAGGCGGAACACTGAAGCTTTCTTT
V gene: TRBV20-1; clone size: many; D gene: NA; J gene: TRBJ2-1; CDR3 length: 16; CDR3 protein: CSARDPTGHLYNEQFF; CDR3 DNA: TGCAGTGCTAGAGACCCCACGGGACACCTCTACAATGAGCAGTTCTTC
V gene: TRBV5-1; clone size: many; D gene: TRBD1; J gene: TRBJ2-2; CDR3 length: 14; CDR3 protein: CASSPDRDAGELFF; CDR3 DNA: TGCGCCAGCAGCCCGGACAGGGACGCCGGGGAGCTGTTTTTT
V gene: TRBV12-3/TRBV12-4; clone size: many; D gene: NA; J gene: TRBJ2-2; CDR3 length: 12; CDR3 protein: CASSLGLGELFF; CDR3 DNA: TGTGCCAGCAGTTTGGGCCTCGGGGAGCTGTTTTTT
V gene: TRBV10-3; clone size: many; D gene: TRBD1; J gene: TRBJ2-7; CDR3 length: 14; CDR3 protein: CAISSGQGGYEQYF; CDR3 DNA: TGTGCCATCAGTAGTGGACAGGGGGGTTACGAGCAGTACTTC
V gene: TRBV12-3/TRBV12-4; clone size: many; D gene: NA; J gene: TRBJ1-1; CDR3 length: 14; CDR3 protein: CASSTREGNTEAFF; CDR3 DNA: TGTGCCAGCAGTACCCGGGAAGGGAACACTGAAGCTTTCTTT
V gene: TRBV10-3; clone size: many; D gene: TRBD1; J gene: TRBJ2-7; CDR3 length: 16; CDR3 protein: CAISDLTRTGPHEQYF; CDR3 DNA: TGTGCCATCAGTGATCTCACCCGGACAGGGCCCCACGAGCAGTACTTC
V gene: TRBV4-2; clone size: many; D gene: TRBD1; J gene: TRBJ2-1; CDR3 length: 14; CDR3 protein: CASSHYGQGSEQFF; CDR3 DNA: TGTGCCAGCAGCCATTACGGACAGGGGAGTGAGCAGTTCTTC
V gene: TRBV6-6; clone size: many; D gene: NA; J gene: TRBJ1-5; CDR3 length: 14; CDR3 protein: CASRPDTSNQPQHF; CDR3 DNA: TGTGCCAGCAGACCCGACACCAGCAATCAGCCCCAGCATTTT
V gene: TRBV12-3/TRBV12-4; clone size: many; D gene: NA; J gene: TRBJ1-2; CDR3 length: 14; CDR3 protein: CASSLARDGHGYTF; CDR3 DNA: TGTGCCAGCAGTTTAGCGCGGGACGGCCATGGCTACACCTTC
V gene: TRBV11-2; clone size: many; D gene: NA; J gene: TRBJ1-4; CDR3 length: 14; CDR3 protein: CASSLRLTNEKLFF; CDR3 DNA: TGTGCCAGCAGCTTACGGTTAACTAATGAAAAACTGTTTTTT
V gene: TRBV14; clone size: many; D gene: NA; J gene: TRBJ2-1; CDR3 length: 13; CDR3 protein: CASSYRVGNEQFF; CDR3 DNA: TGTGCCAGCAGCTACAGGGTTGGGAATGAGCAGTTCTTC
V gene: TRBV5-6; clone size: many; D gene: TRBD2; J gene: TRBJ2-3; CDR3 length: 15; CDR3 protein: CASSSSGRAPDTQYF; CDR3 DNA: TGTGCCAGCAGCTCTAGCGGGAGGGCCCCAGATACGCAGTATTTT
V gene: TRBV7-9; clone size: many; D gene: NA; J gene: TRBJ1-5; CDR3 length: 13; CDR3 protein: CASSVNRDQPQHF; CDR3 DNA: TGTGCCAGCAGCGTAAACAGAGATCAGCCCCAGCATTTT
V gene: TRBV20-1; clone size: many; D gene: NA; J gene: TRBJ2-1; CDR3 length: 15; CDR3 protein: CSARRVAGWGNEQFF; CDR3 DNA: TGCAGTGCCCGCCGGGTCGCTGGATGGGGGAATGAGCAGTTCTTC
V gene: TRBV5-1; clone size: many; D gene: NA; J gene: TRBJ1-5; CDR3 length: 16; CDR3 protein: CASSSGARTDNQPQHF; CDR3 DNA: TGCGCCAGCAGCTCCGGCGCGAGGACCGACAATCAGCCCCAGCATTTT
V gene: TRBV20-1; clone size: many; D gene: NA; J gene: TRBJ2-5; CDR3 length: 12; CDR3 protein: CSARGVGETQYF; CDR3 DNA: TGCAGTGCTAGAGGGGTCGGAGAGACCCAGTACTTC
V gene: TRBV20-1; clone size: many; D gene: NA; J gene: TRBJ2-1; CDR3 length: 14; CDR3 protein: CSARRQGALNEQFF; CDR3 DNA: TGCAGTGCTAGAAGGCAGGGAGCACTCAATGAGCAGTTCTTC
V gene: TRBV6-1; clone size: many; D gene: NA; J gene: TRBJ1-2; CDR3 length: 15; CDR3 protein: CASSTTLLVSYGYTF; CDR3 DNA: TGTGCCAGCAGTACTACCCTACTCGTTTCATATGGCTACACCTTC
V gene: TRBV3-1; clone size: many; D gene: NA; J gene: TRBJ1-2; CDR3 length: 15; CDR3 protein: CASSQTTGPSDGYTF; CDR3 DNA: TGTGCCAGCAGCCAGACGACGGGACCTTCCGATGGCTACACCTTC
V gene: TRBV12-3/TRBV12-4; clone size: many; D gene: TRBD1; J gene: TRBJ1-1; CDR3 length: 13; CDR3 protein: CASSPPGQGEAFF; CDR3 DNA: TGTGCCAGCAGTCCACCGGGACAGGGGGAAGCTTTCTTT
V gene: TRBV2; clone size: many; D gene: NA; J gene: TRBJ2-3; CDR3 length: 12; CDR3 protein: CAGGGTKPTQYF; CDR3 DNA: TGTGCCGGTGGAGGGACGAAACCTACGCAGTATTTT
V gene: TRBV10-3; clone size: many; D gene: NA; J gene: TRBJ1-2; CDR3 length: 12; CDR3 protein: CAITQDAYGYTF; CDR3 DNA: TGTGCCATCACCCAGGACGCCTATGGCTACACCTTC
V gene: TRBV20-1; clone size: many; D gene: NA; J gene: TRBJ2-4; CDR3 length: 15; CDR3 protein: CSAPGGYLAKNIQYF; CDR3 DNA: TGCAGTGCCCCCGGCGGGTATTTAGCCAAAAACATTCAGTACTTC
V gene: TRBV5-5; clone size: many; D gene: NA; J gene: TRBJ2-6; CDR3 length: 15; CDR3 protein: CASSWDGSGANVLTF; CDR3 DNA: TGTGCCAGCAGCTGGGACGGATCTGGGGCCAACGTCCTGACTTTC
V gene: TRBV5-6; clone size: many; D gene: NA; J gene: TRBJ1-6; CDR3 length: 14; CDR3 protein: CASSSDSYFSPLHF; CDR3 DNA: TGTGCCAGCAGCTCGGACAGTTATTTTTCACCCCTCCACTTT
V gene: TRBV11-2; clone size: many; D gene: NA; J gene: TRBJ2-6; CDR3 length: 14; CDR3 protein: CASSLGPRLDVLTF; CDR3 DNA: TGTGCCAGCAGCTTAGGCCCTCGACTGGACGTCCTGACTTTC
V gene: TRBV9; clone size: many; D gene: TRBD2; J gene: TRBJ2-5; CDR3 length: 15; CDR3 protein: CASSPGTSGMETQYF; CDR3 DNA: TGTGCCAGCAGCCCAGGGACTAGCGGGATGGAGACCCAGTACTTC
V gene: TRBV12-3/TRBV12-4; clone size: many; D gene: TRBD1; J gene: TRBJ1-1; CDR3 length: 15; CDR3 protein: CASSLGTGNFGEAFF; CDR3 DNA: TGTGCCAGCAGTCTCGGGACAGGGAATTTCGGTGAAGCTTTCTTT
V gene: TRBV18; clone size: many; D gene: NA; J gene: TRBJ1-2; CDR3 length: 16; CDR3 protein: CASSPTRIREGYGYTF; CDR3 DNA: TGTGCCAGCTCGCCTACCAGGATCAGGGAGGGCTATGGCTACACCTTC
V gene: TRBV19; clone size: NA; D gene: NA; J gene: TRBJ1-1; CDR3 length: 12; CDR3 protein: CASPMGAAGAFF; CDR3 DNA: TGTGCCAGTCCGATGGGAGCGGCGGGAGCTTTCTTT
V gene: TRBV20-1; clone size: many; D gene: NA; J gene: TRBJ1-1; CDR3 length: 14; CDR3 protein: CSARGRGMVTEAFF; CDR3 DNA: TGCAGTGCTAGGGGTCGGGGGATGGTCACTGAAGCTTTCTTT
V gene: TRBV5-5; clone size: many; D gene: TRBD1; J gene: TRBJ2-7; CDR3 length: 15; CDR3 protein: CASSRDRGNSYEQYF; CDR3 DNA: TGTGCCAGCAGCCGGGACAGGGGAAACTCCTACGAGCAGTACTTC
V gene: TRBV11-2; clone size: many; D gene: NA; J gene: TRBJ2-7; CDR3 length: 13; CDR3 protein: CASSLGYNYEQYF; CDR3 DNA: TGTGCCAGCAGCTTGGGATACAACTACGAGCAGTACTTC
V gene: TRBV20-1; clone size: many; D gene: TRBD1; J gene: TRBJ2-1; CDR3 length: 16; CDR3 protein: CSARDIQDRVTDEQFF; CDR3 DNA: TGCAGTGCTAGAGATATACAGGACAGGGTGACGGATGAGCAGTTCTTC
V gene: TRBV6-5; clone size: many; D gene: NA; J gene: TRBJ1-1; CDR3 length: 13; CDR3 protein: CASSYGGGTEAFF; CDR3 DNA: TGTGCCAGCAGTTACGGAGGTGGCACTGAAGCTTTCTTT
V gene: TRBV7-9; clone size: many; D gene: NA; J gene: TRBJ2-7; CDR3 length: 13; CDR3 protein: CASSWATSYEQYF; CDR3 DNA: TGTGCCAGCAGCTGGGCCACTTCCTACGAGCAGTACTTC
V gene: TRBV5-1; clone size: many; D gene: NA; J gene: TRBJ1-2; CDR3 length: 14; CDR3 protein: CASSLDWTDYGYTF; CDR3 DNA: TGCGCCAGCAGCTTGGATTGGACAGACTATGGCTACACCTTC
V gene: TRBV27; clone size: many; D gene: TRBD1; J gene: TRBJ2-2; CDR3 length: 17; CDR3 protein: CASSFPLGTGELGELFF; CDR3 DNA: TGTGCCAGCAGTTTCCCACTCGGGACAGGGGAGCTCGGGGAGCTGTTTTTT
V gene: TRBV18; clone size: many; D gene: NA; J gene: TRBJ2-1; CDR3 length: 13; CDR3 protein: CASSPPVYNEQFF; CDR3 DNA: TGTGCCAGCTCACCCCCCGTTTACAATGAGCAGTTCTTC
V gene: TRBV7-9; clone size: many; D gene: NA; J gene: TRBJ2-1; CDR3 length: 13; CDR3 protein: CASSLTRVGEQFF; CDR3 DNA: TGTGCCAGCAGCTTAACCAGAGTAGGAGAGCAGTTCTTC
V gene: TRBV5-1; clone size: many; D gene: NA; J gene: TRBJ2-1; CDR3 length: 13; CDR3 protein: CASSFVGDGEQFF; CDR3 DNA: TGCGCCAGCAGCTTTGTAGGGGACGGTGAGCAGTTCTTC
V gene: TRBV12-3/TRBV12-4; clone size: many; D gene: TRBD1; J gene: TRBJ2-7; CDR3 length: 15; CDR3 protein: CASSLGQGLAYEQYF; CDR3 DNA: TGTGCCAGCAGTTTGGGACAGGGGTTGGCCTACGAGCAGTACTTC
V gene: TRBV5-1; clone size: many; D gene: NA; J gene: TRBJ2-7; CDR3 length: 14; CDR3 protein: CASSSIAESYEQYF; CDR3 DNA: TGCGCCAGCAGCTCGATTGCAGAGAGCTACGAGCAGTACTTC
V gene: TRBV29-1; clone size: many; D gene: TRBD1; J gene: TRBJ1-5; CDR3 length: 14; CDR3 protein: CSVGDRGSNQPQHF; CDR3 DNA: TGCAGCGTAGGAGACAGGGGAAGCAATCAGCCCCAGCATTTT
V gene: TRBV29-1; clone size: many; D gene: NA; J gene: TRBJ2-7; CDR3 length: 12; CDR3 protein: CSVWTVSYEQYF; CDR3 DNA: TGCAGCGTATGGACAGTCTCCTACGAGCAGTACTTC
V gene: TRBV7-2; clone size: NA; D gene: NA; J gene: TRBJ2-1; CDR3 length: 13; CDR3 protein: CVSSYGTGFEQFF; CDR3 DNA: TGTGTCAGCAGCTACGGGACTGGGTTTGAGCAGTTCTTC
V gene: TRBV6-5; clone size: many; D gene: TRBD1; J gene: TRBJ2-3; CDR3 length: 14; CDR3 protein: CASSDRGVTDTQYF; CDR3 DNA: TGTGCCAGCAGCGACAGGGGTGTCACAGATACGCAGTATTTT
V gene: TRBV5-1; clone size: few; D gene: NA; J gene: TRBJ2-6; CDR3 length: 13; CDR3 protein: CASSLAEAHVLTF; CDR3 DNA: TGCGCCAGCAGCTTGGCAGAAGCCCACGTCCTGACTTTC
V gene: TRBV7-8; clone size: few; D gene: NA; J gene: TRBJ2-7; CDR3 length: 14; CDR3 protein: CASSLALAAAEQYF; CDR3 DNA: TGTGCCAGCAGCTTAGCGCTGGCAGCGGCCGAGCAGTACTTC
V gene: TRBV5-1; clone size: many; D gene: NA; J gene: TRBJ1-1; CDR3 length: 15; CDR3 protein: CASSLVEGWNTEAFF; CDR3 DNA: TGCGCCAGCAGCTTGGTAGAGGGATGGAACACTGAAGCTTTCTTT
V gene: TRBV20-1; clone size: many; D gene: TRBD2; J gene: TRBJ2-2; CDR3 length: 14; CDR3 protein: CSARGGAGTGELFF; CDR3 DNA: TGCAGTGCTCGCGGGGGGGCGGGAACCGGGGAGCTGTTTTTT
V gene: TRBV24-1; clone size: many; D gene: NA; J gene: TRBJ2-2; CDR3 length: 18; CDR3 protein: CATSDREKISRNTGELFF; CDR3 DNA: TGTGCCACCAGCGACCGCGAAAAGATATCTCGAAACACCGGGGAGCTGTTTTTT
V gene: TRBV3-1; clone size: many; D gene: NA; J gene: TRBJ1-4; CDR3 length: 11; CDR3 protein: CASSVGEKLFF; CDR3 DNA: TGTGCCAGCAGTGTAGGCGAAAAACTGTTTTTT
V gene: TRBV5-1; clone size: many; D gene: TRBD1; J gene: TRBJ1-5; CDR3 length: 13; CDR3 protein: CASSALQGQPQHF; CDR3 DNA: TGCGCCAGCAGCGCACTACAGGGGCAGCCCCAGCATTTT
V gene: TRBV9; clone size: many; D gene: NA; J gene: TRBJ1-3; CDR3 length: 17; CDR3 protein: CASSVGGGAPSGNTIYF; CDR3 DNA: TGTGCCAGCAGCGTGGGGGGCGGGGCTCCCTCTGGAAACACCATATATTTT
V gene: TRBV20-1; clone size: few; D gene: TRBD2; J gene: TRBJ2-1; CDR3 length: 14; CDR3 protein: CSALTSGTNNEQFF; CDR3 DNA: TGCAGTGCTTTGACTAGCGGGACAAACAATGAGCAGTTCTTC
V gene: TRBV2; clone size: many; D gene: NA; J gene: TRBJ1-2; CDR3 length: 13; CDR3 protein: CASNGGANYGYTF; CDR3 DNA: TGTGCCAGCAACGGTGGAGCTAACTATGGCTACACCTTC
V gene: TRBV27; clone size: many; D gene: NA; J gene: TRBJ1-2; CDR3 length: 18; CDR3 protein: CASSAGPLGTHPVYGYTF; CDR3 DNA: TGTGCCAGCAGTGCCGGACCCTTAGGGACACACCCGGTCTATGGCTACACCTTC
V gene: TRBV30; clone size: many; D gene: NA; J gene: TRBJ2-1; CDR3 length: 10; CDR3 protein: CAWSVNEQFF; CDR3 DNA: TGTGCCTGGAGTGTAAATGAGCAGTTCTTC